These 19 T cell receptor beta chains share one sample of origin, sequenced in a study of shared clonotypes between healthy human individuals (TCRdb year 2020). The library relied on the immunoSEQ multiplex PCR assay. Imported from immuneACCESS, the table was reduced by TCRdb to in-frame sequences with V and J called. These copies leave out some clones; in studies compared against another copy, an unresolved V gene accounts for under half, and the cause of the remainder is not known. In this sample the table shows about 600,000 clones, about 97% of which occur a single time. The ten largest clones capture about 0.06% of the sample. The sequenced sample was naive CD4+ T cells sorted from blood. The sample's cell subset or site label, in plain terms: CD45RA+ positively selected. The receptor source for this set is a woman under 40 in good health.

This sequence joins TRBV2 and TRBJ1-3; D might be TRBD1 (5 bases). CDR1 and CDR2 (germline): SNHLY, FYNNEI. V was pared by 8 bases and J by 4 bases, with 12 bases between. The length of the CDR3 is 13 residues. CDR3 loop: CASSGINGNTIYF. DNA of the CDR3: TGTGCCAGCTCAGGGATTAACGGAAACACCATATATTTT.

The chain carries TRBV15 and TRBJ1-1, with 9 bases fitting TRBD1. The CDR3 length is 13 residues. V shed 1 base and J 7 bases; nucleotides not matched to a gene: 1. Per the germline V gene, CDR1 is LNHNV and CDR2 is YYDKDF (reference sequence). The CDR3 DNA is TGTGCCACCAGCAGAGCGGGACAGGGTGAAGCTTTCTTT. Translating gives CATSRAGQGEAFF.

The CDR3 coding sequence is TGTGCCACGAGTGGATATGGCTACACCTTC. Translating gives CATSGYGYTF. The chain combines TRBV28 with TRBJ1-2; D remains ambiguous. CDR1 and CDR2 (germline): MDHEN, SYDVKM. Trimming shortened V by 10 bases and J by 5 bases, and 8 bases separated the two germline ends. The CDR3 totals 10 residues.

The V call is TRBV10-2, the J call TRBJ2-5; a weak D match, TRBD1 (6 bases). Germline V CDR1 and CDR2: WSHSY, SAAADI. Between the trimmed V and J ends, which lost 7 bases and 4 bases, there was a span of 16 bases. This CDR3 has 14 amino acids. DNA for the CDR3: TGCGCCAGCATTGCCACCAGGGGTTCAGAGACCCAGTACTTC. It yields the protein CASIATRGSETQYF.

The gene calls are TRBV19 and TRBJ1-3, with 8 bases aligning to TRBD1. The V gene end was trimmed by 7 bases and the J gene end by 3 bases; junction bases not matched to a gene: 5. The CDR3 is 14 residues long. CDR1 and CDR2 (germline): LNHDA, SQIVND (reference sequence). In nucleotides, the CDR3 is TGTGCCAGTAAATTCGGACAGGGTGGAAACACCATATATTTT. Its translation: CASKFGQGGNTIYF.

V gene TRBV28 combines with J gene TRBJ1-3; the match to TRBD1 covers 10 bases. The CDR3 has 15 residues. CDR1 is MDHEN and CDR2 is SYDVKM in the germline V gene. V shed 8 bases and J 6 bases; nucleotides not matched to a gene: 10. CDR3 region: CASGGPGQGLNTIYF. CDR3 bases: TGTGCCAGCGGCGGTCCGGGACAGGGGCTAAACACCATATATTTT.

This clone has a single count. Different DNA sequences within this sample yield the same CDR3. The rearrangement joins TRBV5-1 to TRBJ1-1, with D maybe TRBD1 (5 bases). Germline CDR1 and CDR2: SGHRS and YFSETQ. The CDR3 is 13 amino acids. V was shortened by 4 bases and J by 1 base, with 8 bases between the two germline ends. The CDR3 spells CASSPRGNTEAFF. For the CDR3, the DNA is TGCGCCAGCAGCCCGAGGGGGAACACTGAAGCTTTCTTT.

The CDR3 spells CASRVTGAYGYTF. DNA of the CDR3: TGTGCCAGCAGGGTGACAGGAGCCTATGGCTACACCTTC. The chain joins TRBV6-1 to TRBJ1-2; D might be TRBD1 (6 bases). Germline assignment: CDR1 MNHNS and CDR2 SASEGT. V lost 6 bases, J lost 4 bases, and 12 bases lay in between. The CDR3 sequence is 13 residues long.

The V call is TRBV7-2, the J call TRBJ1-5; D gene uncertain. Trimming took 2 bases from V and 5 from J, leaving 7 bases between them. Germline CDR1 reads SGHTA; CDR2 reads FQGNSA. The CDR3 is made up of 13 amino acids. CDR3 coding DNA: TGTGCCAGCAGCTTAATAACCGATCAGCCCCAGCATTTT. This translates into CASSLITDQPQHF.

The genes are TRBV2 and TRBJ1-5; D not certain. V lost 4 bases and J 3 bases, leaving 7 bases between the germline ends. CDR1 and CDR2 from the germline V gene are SNHLY and FYNNEI. The CDR3 loop spans 13 amino acids. CDR3 in amino acids: CASSAEFNQPQHF. The DNA of the CDR3 is TGTGCCAGCAGTGCAGAGTTCAATCAGCCCCAGCATTTT. Full variable domain (outside the CDR3, taken from reference TRBV2 and TRBJ1-5): EPEVTQTPSHQVTQMGQEVILRCVPISNHLYFYWYRQILGQKVEFLVSFYNNEISEKSEIFDDQFSVERPDGSNFTLKIRSTKLEDSAMYFCASSAEFNQPQHFGDGTRLSIL.

The genes are TRBV7-2 and TRBJ2-1, with TRBD1 matching 7 bases. The CDR3 consists of 15 residues. Germline CDR1 reads SGHTA; CDR2 reads FQGNSA. V lost 5 bases to trimming and J lost 3 bases; unmatched junction nucleotides: 7. In DNA form, the CDR3 reads TGTGCCAGCAGCCCGACAGGGATCGACTACAATGAGCAGTTCTTC. Residues: CASSPTGIDYNEQFF.

The chain joins TRBV5-1 to TRBJ2-2; TRBD1 aligns across 7 bases. There are 16 residues in the CDR3. Trimming removed 4 bases from V and 0 bases from J; junction bases left unmatched: 6. CDR1 SGHRS and CDR2 YFSETQ come from the germline V gene. As DNA, the CDR3 is TGCGCCAGCAGCCGGGACAGAATCTCGAACACCGGGGAGCTGTTTTTT. This codes for CASSRDRISNTGELFF.

This clone occurred once. V and J are TRBV10-3 and TRBJ2-2, with TRBD1 matching 12 bases. The CDR3 runs to 16 residues. Trimming at V came to 2 bases and at J to 7 bases, leaving 5 bases not matched to a gene. Germline V lookup: CDR1 ENHRY, CDR2 SYGVKD. This chain's CDR3 is CAISEKGQGAIGELFF. Here the CDR3 DNA reads TGTGCCATCAGTGAGAAGGGACAGGGGGCGATCGGGGAGCTGTTTTTT.

CDR3 loop: CASSPLAEGTQYF. CDR3 bases: TGTGCCAGCAGCCCCCTGGCAGAAGGGACGCAGTATTTT. V and J are TRBV14 and TRBJ2-3; D not certain. The CDR3 is 13 residues long. The germline gives CDR1 SGHDN, CDR2 FVKESK. Trimming removed 4 bases from V and 9 bases from J, with 14 bases in between.

The V call is TRBV2, the J call TRBJ1-3; a weak D match, TRBD1 (5 bases). Looked up from germline, CDR1 is SNHLY and CDR2 is FYNNEI. Trimming cost V 6 bases and J 0 bases, with 9 bases left between them. The length of the CDR3 is 14 residues. The CDR3 here is CASSNRFSGNTIYF. The CDR3 DNA reads as TGTGCCAGCAGCAACAGGTTCTCTGGAAACACCATATATTTT.

This chain links TRBV9 with TRBJ2-2, with 12 bases lining up with TRBD2. CDR1 and CDR2 (germline): SGDLS, YYNGEE. This CDR3 region has 15 residues. J lost 5 bases, V lost 4 bases, and 3 bases had no gene match. CDR3: CASSHGLAGTGELFF. The CDR3 region has the DNA TGTGCCAGCAGCCACGGACTAGCGGGAACCGGGGAGCTGTTTTTT.

This clone appeared a single time. The genes are TRBV29-1 and TRBJ2-7; 7 nucleotides agree with TRBD2. CDR3 length: 12 residues. After removal of 4 bases from V and 2 bases from J, the junction contained 2 bases not matched to a gene. From germline, CDR1 is SQVTM and CDR2 ANQGSEA. CDR3 coding DNA: TGCAGCGTTGCAGGGACTACCTACGAGCAGTACTTC. The encoded protein is CSVAGTTYEQYF.

V gene TRBV5-1 combines with J gene TRBJ2-4; D is possibly TRBD1 (6 bases). The germline V and J ends were trimmed by 0 bases and 2 bases, with 12 bases remaining between them. CDR3 length: 16 residues. Germline assignment: CDR1 SGHRS and CDR2 YFSETQ. The CDR3, as DNA: TGCGCCAGCAGCTTGGAAGGCAGGGGAACCAAAAACATTCAGTACTTC. This codes for CASSLEGRGTKNIQYF. The full variable domain, its missing parts supplied by reference TRBV5-1 and TRBJ2-4, is KAGVTQTPRYLIKTRGQQVTLSCSPISGHRSVSWYQQTPGQGLQFLFEYFSETQRNKGNFPGRFSGRQFSNSRSEMNVSTLELGDSALYLCASSLEGRGTKNIQYFGAGTRLSVL.

In this sample, this clone turned up once. J is TRBJ1-4 and V is TRBV11-2; possible D gene TRBD1, 5 bases. V was clipped by 4 bases and J by 10 bases, with 16 bases between them. Germline-derived CDR1 and CDR2 are SGHAT and FQNNGV. The CDR3 runs 14 residues. Written as DNA, the CDR3 is TGTGCCAGCAGCTCGTTGAGGTCCGGGGGAAAACTGTTTTTT. Translation gives CASSSLRSGGKLFF.